These T cell receptor beta chains were read from a single sample in a study of human T cells and chemical hapten exposure. A single record per CDR3 protein comes from TCRdb applying MiXCR to the RACE reads. The sample holds some 52,000 distinct CDR3 sequences, about 11% seen once. Sequenced material: whole blood, taken in connection with sensitization to the hapten diphenylcyclopropenone (DPC). These receptors originate from a middle-aged woman with alopecia areata. Some clones in this sample may be carry-over from other donors' samples. CDR3s include the opening cysteine and the closing phenylalanine or tryptophan. Each record gives: clone size, D gene, J gene, V gene, CDR3 DNA, CDR3 protein. A D gene is named only where the DNA matches it firmly. For some rows the clone size is stated as once, few or many, or as a class when expanded; others skip it.

few NA TRBJ1-4 TRBV25-1 TGTGCCAGCAGTGAATCAGGGCCCGGTGAAAAACTGTTTTTT CASSESGPGEKLFF
many NA TRBJ2-5 TRBV10-2 TGCGCCAGCAGTGAGATGGGACTAGAGACCCAGTACTTC CASSEMGLETQYF
many NA TRBJ2-5 TRBV9 TGTGCCAGCAGCGTAGCAAGGGGGTCAGGAGAGACCCAGTACTTC CASSVARGSGETQYF
few NA TRBJ2-6 TRBV7-9 TGTGCCAGCAGCTTCCGTGGGGCCAACGTCCTGACTTTC CASSFRGANVLTF
few TRBD1 TRBJ2-1 TRBV5-1 TGCGCCAGCAGCACGGGACAGGGCTACAATGAGCAGTTCTTC CASSTGQGYNEQFF
many TRBD2 TRBJ2-1 TRBV19 TGTGCCAGTAGTATCAGGACTAGCGGCCTAATCAATGAGCAGTTCTTC CASSIRTSGLINEQFF
many TRBD1 TRBJ1-4 TRBV12-3/TRBV12-4 TGTGCCAGCAGTTTATCAGGGGGCGGTAATGAAAAACTGTTTTTT CASSLSGGGNEKLFF
many NA TRBJ1-1 TRBV5-4 TGTGCCAGCAGCTTGGACAGAGCCTCGAGGGAAGCTTTCTTT CASSLDRASREAFF
many NA TRBJ2-7 TRBV10-2 TGCGCCAGCAGAAGCGGTCCTAGCTCCTACGAGCAGTACTTC CASRSGPSSYEQYF
few TRBD1 TRBJ2-5 TRBV3-1 TGTGCCAGCAGAGCCTCAGGGGGCGCGGAGACCCAGTACTTC CASRASGGAETQYF
many NA TRBJ2-7 TRBV6-5 TGTGCCAGCAGTGCCTCCTACGAGCAGTACTTC CASSASYEQYF
few NA TRBJ2-1 TRBV11-2 TGTGCCAGCAGCTTGGGGAGGACCACATACAATGAGCAGTTCTTC CASSLGRTTYNEQFF
NA TRBD1 TRBJ1-4 TRBV5-1 TGCGCCAGCAGCTTTACCGGGGGACAGGGACATGAAAAACTGTTTTTT CASSFTGGQGHEKLFF
NA NA TRBJ2-6 TRBV18 TGTGCCAGCTCACCACCTAACAGCCCCCTTACTGGGGCCAACGTCCTGACTTTC CASSPPNSPLTGANVLTF
few TRBD2 TRBJ2-3 TRBV7-9 TGTGCCAGCAGCTCAGGACTAGCGGGGCGCACAGATACGCAGTATTTT CASSSGLAGRTDTQYF
NA TRBD2 TRBJ2-5 TRBV29-1 TGCAGCGCAGGAGGGAGGGCCACCCAAGAGACCCAGTACTTC CSAGGRATQETQYF
many NA TRBJ2-7 TRBV4-3 TGCGCCAGCAGCCAAGCAGGGGGGGGAGCCTACGAGCAGTACTTC CASSQAGGGAYEQYF
NA NA TRBJ2-4 TRBV29-1 TGCAGCGTGGAGGACAGTTTAGCCAAAAACATTCAGTACTTC CSVEDSLAKNIQYF
NA TRBD1 TRBJ2-2 TRBV13 TGTGCCAGCAGCTTAGCGGTTGGACAGGGGACCGGGGAGCTGTTTTTT CASSLAVGQGTGELFF
many TRBD1 TRBJ1-6 TRBV27 TGTGCCAGCAGTTCCCCCCTCAGGGGGCGGGCTTCACCCCTCCACTTT CASSSPLRGRASPLHF
few TRBD2 TRBJ2-5 TRBV5-1 TGCGCCAGCACGACCAGACTAGCCGAACAAGAGACCCAGTACTTC CASTTRLAEQETQYF
many NA TRBJ2-7 TRBV20-1 TGCAGTGCTAGACCCGACAGCTACGAGCAGTACTTC CSARPDSYEQYF
few NA TRBJ2-3 TRBV30 TGTGCCTGGAGACACGCTTCTAGCACAGATACGCAGTATTTT CAWRHASSTDTQYF
NA TRBD2 TRBJ2-1 TRBV11-2 TGTGCCAGCAGCTTAATGGGACTAGCGAAGTACAATGAGCAGTTCTTC CASSLMGLAKYNEQFF
many NA TRBJ2-6 TRBV9 TGTGCCAGCAGCGTAGCGGCAGGCCGCTCTGGGGCCAACGTCCTGACTTTC CASSVAAGRSGANVLTF
NA NA TRBJ1-5 TRBV28 TGTGCCAGTTGGAGCTGGGATCAGCCCCAGCATTTT CASWSWDQPQHF
few NA TRBJ2-5 TRBV10-2 TGCGCCAGCGGGGAAGGGGCCCAAGAGACCCAGTACTTC CASGEGAQETQYF
NA NA TRBJ2-7 TRBV28 TGTGCCAGCGGATCCGGGACCCTAAACGAGCAGTACTTC CASGSGTLNEQYF
NA NA TRBJ1-1 TRBV10-3 TGTGCCATCACTTCCCCGGGGGTGGGTAATGAAGCTTTCTTT CAITSPGVGNEAFF
many NA TRBJ1-5 TRBV24-1 TGTGCCACCAGTGACGGAGGGCGACCCCAAAATCAGCCCCAGCATTTT CATSDGGRPQNQPQHF
few NA TRBJ2-1 TRBV7-9 TGTGCCAGCAGCTACAGTAGGACAAATGAGCAGTTCTTC CASSYSRTNEQFF
few NA TRBJ2-7 TRBV19 TGTGCCAGTAGTACCGGACCCTACGAGCAGTACTTC CASSTGPYEQYF
few TRBD2 TRBJ2-5 TRBV12-3/TRBV12-4 TGTGCCAGCAGCCGGACTAGCGGTCAAGAGACCCAGTACTTC CASSRTSGQETQYF
NA NA TRBJ1-1 TRBV10-3 TGTGCCATCAGTGGAATGGGGGTGGGGACTGAAGCTTTCTTT CAISGMGVGTEAFF
few NA TRBJ1-4 TRBV20-1 TGCAGTGCTTGGGAGTCCGGGGATGAAAAACTGTTTTTT CSAWESGDEKLFF
many NA TRBJ1-4 TRBV29-1 TGCAGCGTTTTGATTGCAACTAATGAAAAACTGTTTTTT CSVLIATNEKLFF
few NA TRBJ1-1 TRBV3-1 TGTGCCAGCAGCCAAGAGGGGAGGCACTCCTCTGGCGCTTTCTTT CASSQEGRHSSGAFF
few TRBD1 TRBJ2-5 TRBV7-7 TGTGCCAGCAGCTTAGGCGGGGACAGGGCTGAGACCCAGTACTTC CASSLGGDRAETQYF
NA TRBD2 TRBJ2-1 TRBV7-9 TGTGCCAGCAGCTCCCCCCGGGTGTCGGGGGGGGACTACTCCTACAATGAGCAGTTCTTC CASSSPRVSGGDYSYNEQFF
many NA TRBJ1-1 TRBV18 TGTGCCAGCTCATCAACCATCGGGGTGTCGAACACTGAAGCTTTCTTT CASSSTIGVSNTEAFF
few TRBD1 TRBJ2-7 TRBV4-3 TGCGCCAGCAGCCCGACAGGGACCTACGAGCAGTACTTC CASSPTGTYEQYF
many TRBD1 TRBJ2-5 TRBV6-5 TGTGCCAGCAGTTACTCCACGGGACAGGGGGCAGAGACCCAGTACTTC CASSYSTGQGAETQYF
NA NA TRBJ2-7 TRBV7-9 TGTGCCAGCAGCTTAGGAAGCAGGGGATGGGAAGAGCAGTACTTC CASSLGSRGWEEQYF
many NA TRBJ2-5 TRBV7-2 TGTGCCAGCAGCTTAGGCGGCGCCCAGTACTTC CASSLGGAQYF
few TRBD1 TRBJ2-1 TRBV30 TGTGCCTGGGCCCCTCTGACAGGGAGAAATGAGCAGTTCTTC CAWAPLTGRNEQFF
NA NA TRBJ2-1 TRBV10-1 TGCGCCAGCAGTGAGTCGGCCTTGGAGTTCTTC CASSESALEFF
many NA TRBJ1-5 TRBV28 TGTGCCAGCAGTTTATTAGGTCAACGATTCAATCAGCCCCAGCATTTT CASSLLGQRFNQPQHF
many NA TRBJ1-1 TRBV6-6 TGTGCCAGCAGATTCAGGGGAACTGAAGCTTTCTTT CASRFRGTEAFF
NA NA TRBJ2-3 TRBV7-9 TGTGCCAGCAGCTCCGGAGGGGCCTTCACAGATACGCAGTATTTT CASSSGGAFTDTQYF
few TRBD2 TRBJ2-3 TRBV5-1 TGCGCCAGCAGCCCCGGGGGGGCCCCAGATACGCAGTATTTT CASSPGGAPDTQYF
many NA TRBJ1-2 TRBV7-2 TGTGCCAGCAGCTCTGGACAGCCTAACTATGGCTACACCTTC CASSSGQPNYGYTF
NA NA TRBJ1-2 TRBV3-1 TGTGCCAGCAGCCAAGTAGGTGGCTATGGCTACACCTTC CASSQVGGYGYTF
NA NA TRBJ2-1 TRBV7-2 TGTGCCAGCAGCGCAATTCCCAGGGAGCAGTTCTTC CASSAIPREQFF
NA NA TRBJ1-2 TRBV15 TGTGCCACCAGCAGAGATTGGTCACAGCACCATGGCTACACCTTC CATSRDWSQHHGYTF
NA NA TRBJ2-3 TRBV12-3/TRBV12-4 TGTGCCAGCAGTTTGCCTGCGAAAATGGATACGCAGTATTTT CASSLPAKMDTQYF
NA NA TRBJ2-2 TRBV6-5 TGTGCCAGCAGTTTCCTCTCCGGGGAGCTGTTTTTT CASSFLSGELFF
many NA TRBJ1-5 TRBV5-5 TGTGCCAGCAGCTTGAGTAAGAACTTCAATCAGCCCCAGCATTTT CASSLSKNFNQPQHF